One sample yielded the 26 T cell receptor beta chains listed below, sequenced in a study of blood T cell repertoires in COVID-19. The table came from immunoSEQ multiplex PCR; TCRdb's copy has only in-frame clones and leaves some out. The data contain about 180,000 clones, 88% of them seen just once; the ten biggest clones take up around 4%. Sequencing input: peripheral blood. Receptors were obtained from a woman in her 30s with acute or convalescent COVID-19.

The chain couples TRBV28 to TRBJ2-1; 14 bases fit TRBD2. Trimming cost V 6 bases and J 9 bases; bases outside gene matches: 7. The CDR3 spans 15 residues. Germline CDR1 is MDHEN and CDR2 is SYDVKM. CDR3 nucleotides: TGTGCCAGCAGAACGACTAGCGGGAGGGCCTTTGAGCAGTTCTTC. Translating it yields CASRTTSGRAFEQFF.

The count of this clone is one. The rearrangement links TRBV5-6 to TRBJ2-1; no firm D call. Looked up from germline, CDR1 is SGHDT and CDR2 is YYEEEE. CDR3 length equals 13 residues. V gave up 7 bases and J gave up 0 bases, with 8 bases separating them. The CDR3 DNA is TGTGCCAGCTACTCGAGCTCCTACAATGAGCAGTTCTTC. It yields the protein CASYSSSYNEQFF. The full variable domain, its missing parts supplied by reference TRBV5-6 and TRBJ2-1, is DAGVTQSPTHLIKTRGQQVTLRCSPKSGHDTVSWYQQALGQGPQFIFQYYEEEERQRGNFPDRFSGHQFPNYSSELNVNALLLGDSALYLCASYSSSYNEQFFGPGTRLTVL.

The chain uses TRBV6-5 and TRBJ2-3, with 8 nucleotides matching TRBD1. V lost 10 bases to trimming and J lost 6 bases; unmatched junction nucleotides: 9. CDR1 MNHEY and CDR2 SVGAGI come from the germline V gene. The CDR3 contains 13 residues. The CDR3 bases are TGTGCCACCAGGACAGGGTGGGGGGATACGCAGTATTTT. Translated: CATRTGWGDTQYF.

The gene calls are TRBV30 and TRBJ2-5; 7 bases line up with TRBD2. Germline CDR1 is GTSNPN and CDR2 is SVGIG (reference sequence). Trimming cost V 1 base and J 4 bases; bases outside gene matches: 9. CDR3 length equals 15 residues. CDR3 in amino acids: CAWSGAGVSGETQYF. The DNA for the CDR3 is TGTGCCTGGAGTGGGGCGGGAGTGTCTGGAGAGACCCAGTACTTC.

This chain connects TRBV9 to TRBJ1-2; D unresolved. CDR1 and CDR2 (germline): SGDLS, YYNGEE. The CDR3 sequence is 14 residues long. V lost 0 bases, J lost 0 bases, and 6 bases lay in between. The CDR3 loop is CASSVASANYGYTF. The CDR3 coding sequence is TGTGCCAGCAGCGTAGCTTCCGCTAACTATGGCTACACCTTC.

To note about this clone: The CDR3 carries no conserved terminal phenylalanine or tryptophan, so it likely arises from a read error. The DNA is left out, because the CDR3 cannot be placed on it with certainty; the CDR3 is given as TCRdb lists it. The chain is built from TRBV7-9 and TRBJ1-3; TRBD1, as called in the table, went unchecked against the DNA. The germline V gene encodes CDR1 SEHNR and CDR2 FQNEAQ (reference sequence). The CDR3 length equals 14 residues, ends included. This CDR3 is CASSLIIQPGTVEL.

The chain combines TRBV24-1 with TRBJ1-2, with D possibly matching TRBD1 (6 bases). The CDR3 contains 12 residues. Trimming removed 4 bases at V and 8 bases at J, with 10 bases between. The germline V gene encodes CDR1 KGHDR and CDR2 SFDVKD. The CDR3 spells CATSDWDKGYTF. As DNA, the CDR3 is TGTGCCACCAGTGACTGGGACAAGGGCTACACCTTC.

This chain joins TRBV9 and TRBJ2-6; TRBD1 might be the D (5 bases). The germline CDR1 and CDR2 sequences are SGDLS and YYNGEE. This CDR3 has 16 residues. The ends were cut back, 3 bases at V and 0 bases at J, with 10 bases in the middle. CDR3 DNA sequence: TGTGCCAGCAGCGCGTCAGGGATCTCTGGGGCCAACGTCCTGACTTTC. This codes for CASSASGISGANVLTF.

The chain joins TRBV5-6 to TRBJ1-5, with 7 positions matching TRBD1. The CDR3 runs to 13 residues. The V and J ends lost 4 bases and 5 bases, in that order; junction bases with no gene match: 3. Germline loops: CDR1 SGHDT, CDR2 YYEEEE. The CDR3 region has the DNA TGTGCCAGCAGCCGCGACAGGGATCAGCCCCAGCATTTT. Its translation: CASSRDRDQPQHF.

This clone was found once. The CDR3: CASSELGQGAEAFF. The CDR3 DNA reads TGTGCCAGCAGTGAATTAGGACAGGGCGCGGAAGCTTTCTTT. The rearrangement joins TRBV25-1 to TRBJ1-1, with TRBD1 matching 8 bases. Trimming removed 1 base from V and 8 bases from J; junction bases left unmatched: 6. Per germline, CDR1 MGHDK and CDR2 SYGVNS. This CDR3 spans 14 amino acids.

The chain recombines TRBV3-1 (or the pseudogene TRBV3-2) with TRBJ2-7, with D possibly TRBD2 on 6 matching bases. Germline assignment: CDR1 LGHDT and CDR2 YNNKEL (reference sequence). The CDR3 runs to 13 residues. V was clipped by 6 bases and J by 4 bases, with 13 bases between them. The CDR3 bases are TGTGCCAGCAGTTACCTTGCGGGGTACGAGCAGTACTTC. As protein: CASSYLAGYEQYF.

This clone came up once. The rearrangement links TRBV6-5 to TRBJ1-3, with D maybe TRBD1 (5 bases). CDR1 and CDR2 (germline): MNHEY, SVGAGI. The V gene lost 2 bases and the J gene lost 4 bases, with 15 bases spanning the gap. The length of the CDR3 is 16 residues. For the CDR3, the DNA is TGTGCCAGCAGTTACATGCAAATGGGGCCCGGAAACACCATATATTTT. Translation: CASSYMQMGPGNTIYF.

V gene TRBV7-2 combines with J gene TRBJ1-2; possible D gene TRBD1, 5 bases. V lost 0 bases and J lost 4, with 12 bases in between. CDR3 length equals 15 residues. Germline loops: CDR1 SGHTA, CDR2 FQGNSA. CDR3 DNA: TGTGCCAGCAGCTTAGCAGACAGCTCCATCTATGGCTACACCTTC. Protein sequence: CASSLADSSIYGYTF.

V gene TRBV6-1 combines with J gene TRBJ1-1, with 8 bases aligning to TRBD1. This CDR3 spans 14 amino acids. CDR1 is MNHNS and CDR2 is SASEGT in the germline V gene. The trim removed 3 bases at V and 3 bases at J, leaving 3 bases unmatched. The CDR3: CASSDNRGYTEAFF. The CDR3 nucleotides are TGTGCCAGCAGTGATAACAGGGGGTACACTGAAGCTTTCTTT.

The V call is TRBV30, the J call TRBJ2-2, with D tentatively TRBD1 (6 bases). Germline lookup yields CDR1 GTSNPN and CDR2 SVGIG (reference sequence). The CDR3 has 12 residues. With 2 bases removed from V and 8 bases from J, the gap between germline ends came to 9 bases. CDR3 region: CAWSYQGGELFF. The DNA for the CDR3 is TGTGCCTGGAGTTATCAGGGGGGGGAGCTGTTTTTT.

The V gene is TRBV19, the J gene TRBJ1-1; D call uncertain. CDR1 and CDR2 (germline): LNHDA, SQIVND (reference sequence). There are 13 residues in the CDR3. Trimming shortened V by 3 bases and J by 4 bases, and 9 bases separated the two germline ends. The CDR3 bases are TGTGCCAGTAGTATTACCCCTAGCACTGAAGCTTTCTTT. Translation gives CASSITPSTEAFF.

The V call is TRBV4-2, the J call TRBJ2-4, with D tentatively TRBD2 (5 bases). The V gene lost 0 bases and the J gene lost 1 base, with 22 bases spanning the gap. Per the germline V gene, CDR1 is LGHNA and CDR2 is YNFKEQ. The CDR3 sequence is 20 residues long. The CDR3 reads CASSQDGESGIYAAKNIQYF. The CDR3 DNA sequence: TGTGCCAGCAGCCAAGACGGGGAATCGGGGATTTATGCGGCCAAAAACATTCAGTACTTC.

V is TRBV5-8 and J is TRBJ2-2; tentative D call: TRBD2 (5 bases). The length of the CDR3 is 15 residues. V gave up 8 bases and J gave up 4 bases, with 18 bases separating them. The germline V gene encodes CDR1 SGHTS and CDR2 YDEGEE. The CDR3 region has the DNA TGTGCCAGTACTCTAGGGAGTCCGGTCACCGGGGAGCTGTTTTTT. As protein: CASTLGSPVTGELFF.

The chain is built from TRBV7-2 and TRBJ1-2; no definite D call. Germline V gene lookup returns CDR1 SGHTA and CDR2 FQGNSA. Trimming pared 5 bases from V and 5 bases from J, leaving 9 bases between. The CDR3 runs 12 residues. CDR3 sequence: CASSPTEYGYTF. Here the CDR3 DNA reads TGTGCCAGCAGCCCAACAGAGTATGGCTACACCTTC.

The CDR3 is CASSQGGTGVKTQYF. Here the CDR3 DNA reads TGTGCCAGCAGCCAAGGAGGGACTGGAGTTAAGACCCAGTACTTC. V and J are TRBV4-2 and TRBJ2-5; D is possibly TRBD2 (6 bases). CDR1 and CDR2 from the germline V gene are LGHNA and YNFKEQ. This CDR3 contains 15 residues. Trimming left V 1 base short and J 6 bases short, with 15 bases between.

V is TRBV19 and J is TRBJ1-2, with 9 bases identical to TRBD1. Looked up from germline, CDR1 is LNHDA and CDR2 is SQIVND (reference sequence). The V gene end was trimmed by 10 bases and the J gene end by 7 bases; junction bases not matched to a gene: 7. The CDR3 loop spans 12 amino acids. The CDR3 is CATGRDRAGYTF. The CDR3 region has the DNA TGTGCCACGGGTAGGGACAGGGCTGGCTACACCTTC. Complete variable domain (other parts from reference TRBV19 and TRBJ1-2): DGGITQSPKYLFRKEGQNVTLSCEQNLNHDAMYWYRQDPGQGLRLIYYSQIVNDFQKGDIAEGYSVSREKKESFPLTVTSAQKNPTAFYLCATGRDRAGYTFGSGTRLTVV.

The chain combines TRBV5-1 with TRBJ2-3; TRBD2 is a possible D gene (5 bases). From germline, CDR1 is SGHRS and CDR2 YFSETQ. The CDR3 consists of 13 residues. V was clipped by 4 bases and J by 6 bases, with 12 bases between them. CDR3 in amino acids: CASSLRAWDTQYF. Written as DNA, the CDR3 is TGCGCCAGCAGCCTGAGGGCTTGGGATACGCAGTATTTT.

V is TRBV7-9 and J is TRBJ2-3; D is uncertain. CDR3 size: 14 residues. V was shortened by 3 bases and J by 4 bases, with 11 bases between the two germline ends. CDR1 and CDR2 from the germline V gene are SEHNR and FQNEAQ (reference sequence). The CDR3 nucleotides read TGTGCCAGCAGCTTGGGTAGCTCCCCAGATACGCAGTATTTT. This encodes CASSLGSSPDTQYF.

The chain joins TRBV6-5 to TRBJ2-7, with TRBD1 identical over 10 bases. The CDR3 loop spans 13 amino acids. Trimming at V came to 7 bases and at J to 7 bases, leaving 7 bases not matched to a gene. Germline CDR1 MNHEY, CDR2 SVGAGI. This CDR3 is CASTRQGAGEQYF. As DNA, the CDR3 is TGTGCCAGCACCCGACAGGGGGCAGGGGAGCAGTACTTC.

The V and J genes are TRBV19 and TRBJ2-7; the D gene is possibly TRBD2 (5 bases). V was clipped by 3 bases and J by 6 bases, with 6 bases between them. This CDR3 comprises 11 residues. In germline, CDR1 is LNHDA, CDR2 SQIVND (reference sequence). CDR3 residues: CASSMSGEQYF. CDR3 coding DNA: TGTGCCAGTAGTATGAGCGGCGAGCAGTACTTC.

This sequence joins TRBV27 and TRBJ2-7; no clear D gene. Trimming cost V 3 bases and J 3 bases, with 9 bases left between them. From germline, CDR1 is MNHEY and CDR2 SMNVEV (reference sequence). The CDR3 is 13 residues long. The CDR3 loop is CASSFGPDYEQYF. DNA of the CDR3: TGTGCCAGCAGTTTTGGTCCAGACTACGAGCAGTACTTC.